These 24 T cell receptor beta chains came from one sample sequenced in a study of response to subunit inactivated influenza vaccine. TCRdb re-called the RT-PCR reads through MiXCR, storing one row per CDR3 protein. This sample yields fewer than 250,000 distinct CDR3 sequences, of which approximately 14% are seen a single time; about 25% belongs to the top ten. The sequencing used CD8+ T cells sorted from PBMCs, collected about 5 days after vaccination. These receptors originate from a man in his fifties or sixties who received an inactivated influenza vaccine.

This clonotype was counted at least ten times. The gene calls are TRBV5-1 and TRBJ2-7; 9 positions agree with TRBD2. Per germline, CDR1 SGHRS and CDR2 YFSETQ. The V and J ends lost 2 bases and 3 bases, in that order; junction bases with no gene match: 3. The CDR3 consists of 14 residues. The CDR3 reads CASSFASGIYEQYF. Here the CDR3 DNA reads TGCGCCAGCAGCTTTGCTAGCGGGATCTACGAGCAGTACTTC.

The V gene is TRBV5-6, the J gene TRBJ2-7, with unresolved D. Trimming removed 2 bases from V and 2 bases from J, with 20 bases in between. The germline gives CDR1 SGHDT, CDR2 YYEEEE. The CDR3 covers 17 residues. CDR3 sequence reads: CASSFAFEADLPYEQYF. The CDR3 bases are TGTGCCAGCAGCTTTGCTTTCGAGGCGGATCTTCCCTACGAGCAGTACTTC.

This clonotype was found a few times. The chain links TRBV9 to TRBJ1-2; TRBD1 agrees at 10 bases. Germline V lookup: CDR1 SGDLS, CDR2 YYNGEE. J lost 2 bases, V lost 0 bases, and 4 bases had no gene match. This CDR3 region has 16 residues. For the CDR3, the DNA is TGTGCCAGCAGCGTAGGACAGGGGGCTTGGAACTATGGCTACACCTTC. It is translated as CASSVGQGAWNYGYTF. Variable domain in full (rest from reference TRBV9 and TRBJ1-2): DSGVTQTPKHLITATGQRVTLRCSPRSGDLSVYWYQQSLDQGLQFLIQYYNGEERAKGNILERFSAQQFPDLHSELNLSSLELGDSALYFCASSVGQGAWNYGYTFGSGTRLTVV.

This clonotype was picked up a small number of times. This chain uses TRBV27 with TRBJ2-3; D unresolved. The length of the CDR3 is 14 residues. CDR1 is MNHEY, CDR2 SMNVEV, per germline (reference sequence). V dropped 5 bases and J dropped 6 bases, with 15 bases sitting between them. This CDR3 reads CASSLGPSGDTQYF. In nucleotides, the CDR3 is TGTGCCAGCAGTCTGGGCCCCTCAGGTGATACGCAGTATTTT.

This clonotype appeared many times. This chain connects TRBV20-1 to TRBJ2-1, with 8 bases aligning to TRBD2. Trimming at V came to 3 bases and at J to 0 bases, leaving 7 bases not matched to a gene. The germline V gene has CDR1 DFQATT and CDR2 SNEGSKA (reference sequence). The CDR3 is 16 amino acids. The CDR3: CSASRTSPNSYNEQFF. The CDR3 DNA reads as TGCAGTGCTAGCAGGACTAGCCCCAACTCCTACAATGAGCAGTTCTTC.

V usage is TRBV6-5 and J usage is TRBJ2-5; D gene uncertain. The V and J ends lost 0 bases and 2 bases respectively, with 10 bases between them. The CDR3 is 15 amino acids. CDR1 and CDR2 from the germline V gene are MNHEY and SVGAGI. This CDR3 is CASSYSKRDQETQYF. The CDR3 nucleotides read TGTGCCAGCAGTTACTCGAAAAGGGATCAAGAGACCCAGTACTTC.

The genes are TRBV5-6 and TRBJ2-5; TRBD2 agrees at 7 bases. Germline CDR1 reads SGHDT; CDR2 reads YYEEEE. The V gene end was trimmed by 0 bases and the J gene end by 5 bases; junction bases not matched to a gene: 4. This CDR3 has 14 residues. CDR3 sequence reads: CASSLGLARETQYF. The CDR3 DNA sequence: TGTGCCAGCAGCTTGGGACTAGCTCGCGAGACCCAGTACTTC.

This clonotype was counted at least ten times. The CDR3 sequence: CATSVGTYEQYF. The CDR3 DNA reads as TGTGCCACCAGTGTGGGCACCTACGAGCAGTACTTC. This chain connects TRBV15 to TRBJ2-7, with D uncertain. V gave up 6 bases and J gave up 2 bases, with 8 bases separating them. CDR1 is LNHNV and CDR2 is YYDKDF in the germline V gene (reference sequence). The length of the CDR3 is 12 residues.

This clonotype was seen a few times. The gene calls are TRBV4-1 and TRBJ2-7; no definite D call. Looked up from germline, CDR1 is MGHRA and CDR2 is YSYEKL. Trimming left V 0 bases short and J 3 bases short, with 12 bases between. The CDR3 has 15 amino acids. Here the CDR3 reads CASSQDSDGYYEQYF. The CDR3 DNA follows: TGCGCCAGCAGCCAAGACTCTGACGGGTACTACGAGCAGTACTTC.

This clonotype came up a few times. The rearrangement joins TRBV29-1 to TRBJ2-5; TRBD2 is a possible D gene (6 bases). CDR1 is SQVTM, CDR2 ANQGSEA, per germline. V was cut by 6 bases and J by 4 bases, with 18 bases left in between. The CDR3 has 14 residues. CDR3: CSVPHGGFGETQYF. The CDR3 nucleotides read TGCAGCGTCCCCCATGGGGGGTTCGGAGAGACCCAGTACTTC.

This clonotype has more than one count but fewer than ten. CDR3 in DNA: TGCGCCAGCGGTTGGACAGCGAACACCGGGGAGCTGTTTTTT. Translating it yields CASGWTANTGELFF. This rearrangement joins TRBV5-1 to TRBJ2-2; tentative D call: TRBD1 (6 bases). The CDR3 is made up of 14 amino acids. Germline V gives CDR1 SGHRS, CDR2 YFSETQ. Trimming removed 7 bases from V and 0 bases from J, with 10 bases in between.

The gene calls are TRBV29-1 and TRBJ2-5, with no clear D. The V end lost 3 bases, the J end lost 0 bases, and 8 bases lay between the germline ends. CDR1 SQVTM and CDR2 ANQGSEA come from the germline V gene. The CDR3 is 13 residues long. The CDR3 region is CSVEVLYQETQYF. The CDR3 nucleotides are TGCAGCGTTGAGGTTCTCTACCAAGAGACCCAGTACTTC.

This clonotype showed up just a few times. CDR3 sequence (DNA): TGTGCCAGCAGTCCTCTTAGGACGAGTAGGTTCTTC. Residues: CASSPLRTSRFF. The J gene is TRBJ2-1, the V gene TRBV12-3 or TRBV12-4, with no clear D. The CDR3 runs 12 residues. V shed 5 bases and J shed 15 bases, with 17 bases lying between them.

This clonotype was seen a few times. The chain combines TRBV27 with TRBJ1-5; D gene unclear. The ends were cut back, 5 bases at V and 6 bases at J, with 11 bases in the middle. Germline lookup yields CDR1 MNHEY and CDR2 SMNVEV (reference sequence). The CDR3 sequence is 13 residues long. The CDR3 region has the DNA TGTGCCAGCAGTCCGGCGTTAGTTCAGCCCCAGCATTTT. Translating gives CASSPALVQPQHF.

This clonotype was seen only a few times. The chain recombines TRBV6-5 with TRBJ2-7; D may match TRBD1 or TRBD2 (5 bases each). Trimming shortened V by 0 bases and J by 4 bases, and 19 bases separated the two germline ends. Germline lookup yields CDR1 MNHEY and CDR2 SVGAGI. This CDR3 is 17 amino acids long. The CDR3 loop reads CASSYSFPGDLVYEQYF. CDR3 nucleotides: TGTGCCAGCAGTTACTCGTTTCCCGGGGACCTCGTATACGAGCAGTACTTC.

The chain has TRBV7-2 and TRBJ2-7, with D hard to call. The CDR3 length is 12 residues. Germline V gene lookup returns CDR1 SGHTA and CDR2 FQGNSA. The V end lost 5 bases, the J end lost 6 bases, and 11 bases lay between the germline ends. The CDR3 DNA is TGTGCCAGCAGCCCCCTAATAGGCGAGCAGTACTTC. It codes for CASSPLIGEQYF.

This clonotype was detected only a few times. V usage is TRBV4-3 and J usage is TRBJ2-1; 7 bases fit TRBD2. V lost 0 bases, J lost 5 bases, and 16 bases stayed unmatched. CDR3 length: 19 amino acids. The germline CDR1 and CDR2 sequences are LGHNA and YSLEER. CDR3 protein: CASSQDPGTIDLRNNEQFF. CDR3 bases: TGCGCCAGCAGCCAAGACCCGGGGACTATAGACCTTAGAAACAATGAGCAGTTCTTC.

The V and J genes are TRBV11-2 and TRBJ2-5; D not resolved. Trimming left V 0 bases short and J 5 bases short, with 19 bases between. This CDR3 has 17 amino acids. Per the germline V gene, CDR1 is SGHAT and CDR2 is FQNNGV. CDR3 coding DNA: TGTGCCAGCAGCTTAGAATACCTAACCTGGGCCGGCGAGACCCAGTACTTC. Protein sequence: CASSLEYLTWAGETQYF.

The chain is built from TRBV24-1 and TRBJ2-3; D gene unclear. The CDR3 is made up of 12 amino acids. The V gene's germline CDR1 is KGHDR and CDR2 SFDVKD. Deletions cut 2 bases from V and 5 bases from J, with 4 bases between. The CDR3 DNA sequence: TGTGCCACCAGTGATTACGAAGATACGCAGTATTTT. This translates into CATSDYEDTQYF.

This clonotype showed up just a few times. Here the CDR3 reads CASSYEGWETQYF. For the CDR3, the DNA is TGTGCCAGCAGTTACGAGGGGTGGGAGACCCAGTACTTC. The rearrangement links TRBV6-5 to TRBJ2-5; D tentatively reads TRBD1 or TRBD2 (5 bases each). The V end lost 2 bases, the J end lost 5 bases, and 9 bases lay between the germline ends. There are 13 residues in the CDR3. The V gene's germline CDR1 is MNHEY and CDR2 SVGAGI.

The chain has TRBV7-2 and TRBJ2-7, with D perhaps matching TRBD1 (6 bases). This CDR3 is built from 15 residues. V lost 1 base, J lost 9 bases, and 19 bases lay in between. The germline gives CDR1 SGHTA, CDR2 FQGNSA. The CDR3 region is CASSLVRDIRPGQYF. As DNA, the CDR3 is TGTGCCAGCAGCTTAGTCCGGGACATCCGACCAGGGCAGTACTTC.

This chain uses TRBV28 with TRBJ2-2, with a possible D match to TRBD2 (6 bases). Germline V gene data show CDR1 as MDHEN and CDR2 as SYDVKM. CDR3 length: 15 amino acids. V lost 6 bases and J 2 bases, leaving 13 bases between the germline ends. This CDR3 is CASRLAGINTGELFF. The DNA for the CDR3 is TGTGCCAGCAGGCTCGCGGGGATAAACACCGGGGAGCTGTTTTTT.

The chain uses TRBV4-1 and TRBJ2-1; D remains unclear. V was cut by 6 bases and J by 1 base, with 13 bases left in between. Germline assignment: CDR1 MGHRA and CDR2 YSYEKL. This CDR3 contains 15 residues. CDR3 sequence (DNA): TGCGCCAGCAGGAGTTGGGATTATTCCTACAATGAGCAGTTCTTC. The encoded protein is CASRSWDYSYNEQFF.

The rearrangement uses TRBV11-2 and TRBJ1-1; D unresolved. Deletions cut 0 bases from V and 0 bases from J, with 11 bases between. Germline V gene sequence: CDR1 SGHAT, CDR2 FQNNGV. This CDR3 has 16 residues. The CDR3 coding sequence is TGTGCCAGCAGCTTAGAGTACAGCTACATGAACACTGAAGCTTTCTTT. Amino acids: CASSLEYSYMNTEAFF.